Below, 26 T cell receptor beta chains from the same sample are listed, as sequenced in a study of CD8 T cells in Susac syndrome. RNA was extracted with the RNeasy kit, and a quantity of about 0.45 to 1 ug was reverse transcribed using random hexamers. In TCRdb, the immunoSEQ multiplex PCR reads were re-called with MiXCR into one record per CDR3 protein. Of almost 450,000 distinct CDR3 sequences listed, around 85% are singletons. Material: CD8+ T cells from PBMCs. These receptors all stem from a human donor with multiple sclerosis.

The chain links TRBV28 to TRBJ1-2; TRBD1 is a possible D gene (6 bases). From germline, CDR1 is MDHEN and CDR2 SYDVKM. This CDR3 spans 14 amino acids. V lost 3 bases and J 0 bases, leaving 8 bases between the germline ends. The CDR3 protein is CASSLDSPNYGYTF. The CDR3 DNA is TGTGCCAGCAGTTTGGACAGTCCTAACTATGGCTACACCTTC.

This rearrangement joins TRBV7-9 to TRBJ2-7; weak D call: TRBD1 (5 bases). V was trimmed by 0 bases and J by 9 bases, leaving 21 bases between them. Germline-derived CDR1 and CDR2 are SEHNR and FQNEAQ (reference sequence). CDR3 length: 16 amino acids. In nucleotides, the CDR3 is TGTGCCAGCAGCTTAGCATCCAGTAGGCAGGGAACGGGGCAGTACTTC. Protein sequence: CASSLASSRQGTGQYF.

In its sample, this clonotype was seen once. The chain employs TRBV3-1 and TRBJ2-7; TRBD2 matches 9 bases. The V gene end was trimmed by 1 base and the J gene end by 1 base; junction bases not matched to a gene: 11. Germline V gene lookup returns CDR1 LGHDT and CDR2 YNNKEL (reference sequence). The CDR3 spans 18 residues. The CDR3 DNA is TGTGCCAGCAGCCAAGCTCCCCTTAGCGGGGGCTTGTCCTACGAGCAGTACTTC. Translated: CASSQAPLSGGLSYEQYF.

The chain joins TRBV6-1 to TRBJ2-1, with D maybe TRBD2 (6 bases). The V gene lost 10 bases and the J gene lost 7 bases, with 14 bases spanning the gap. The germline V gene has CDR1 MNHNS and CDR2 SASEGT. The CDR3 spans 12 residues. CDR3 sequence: CATSPAGNEQFF. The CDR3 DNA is TGTGCCACCTCCCCGGCGGGAAATGAGCAGTTCTTC.

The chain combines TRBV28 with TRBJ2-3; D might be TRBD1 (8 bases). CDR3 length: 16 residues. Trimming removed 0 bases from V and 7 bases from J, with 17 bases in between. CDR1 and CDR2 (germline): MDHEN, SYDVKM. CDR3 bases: TGTGCCAGCAGTTTATGGGACAGGGAGGGACCCCATACGCAGTATTTT. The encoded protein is CASSLWDREGPHTQYF.

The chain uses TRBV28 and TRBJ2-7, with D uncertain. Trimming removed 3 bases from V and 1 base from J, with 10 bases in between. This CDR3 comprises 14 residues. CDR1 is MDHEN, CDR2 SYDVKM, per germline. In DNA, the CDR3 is TGTGCCAGCAGTTTTCGGTGGCAGTCCTACGAGCAGTACTTC. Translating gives CASSFRWQSYEQYF.

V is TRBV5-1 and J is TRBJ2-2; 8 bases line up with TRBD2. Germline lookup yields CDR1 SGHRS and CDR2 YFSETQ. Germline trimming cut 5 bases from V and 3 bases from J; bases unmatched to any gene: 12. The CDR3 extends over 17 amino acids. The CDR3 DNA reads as TGCGCCAGCAGTCACTACGTGCGGGGGGCGGACACCGGGGAGCTGTTTTTT. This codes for CASSHYVRGADTGELFF.

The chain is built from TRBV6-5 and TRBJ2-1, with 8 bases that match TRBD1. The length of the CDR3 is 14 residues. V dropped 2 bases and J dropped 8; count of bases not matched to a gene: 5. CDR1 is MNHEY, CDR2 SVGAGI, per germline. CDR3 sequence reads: CASSYHAGGDEQFF. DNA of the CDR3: TGTGCCAGCAGTTACCACGCAGGGGGCGATGAGCAGTTCTTC.

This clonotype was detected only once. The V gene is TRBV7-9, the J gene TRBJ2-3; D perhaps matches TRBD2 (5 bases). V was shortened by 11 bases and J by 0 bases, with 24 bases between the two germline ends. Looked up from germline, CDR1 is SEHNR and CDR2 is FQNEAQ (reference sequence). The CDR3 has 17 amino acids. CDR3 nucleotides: TGTGCCCAAGCGTACGAGGGCGCCTCGGAGAGCACAGATACGCAGTATTTT. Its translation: CAQAYEGASESTDTQYF.

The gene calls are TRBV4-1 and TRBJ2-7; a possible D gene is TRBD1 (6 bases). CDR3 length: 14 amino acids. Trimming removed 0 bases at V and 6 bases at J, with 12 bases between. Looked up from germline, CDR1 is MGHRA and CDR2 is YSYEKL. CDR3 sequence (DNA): TGCGCCAGCAGCCAAGAGTTCAGGGGATCCGAGCAGTACTTC. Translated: CASSQEFRGSEQYF.

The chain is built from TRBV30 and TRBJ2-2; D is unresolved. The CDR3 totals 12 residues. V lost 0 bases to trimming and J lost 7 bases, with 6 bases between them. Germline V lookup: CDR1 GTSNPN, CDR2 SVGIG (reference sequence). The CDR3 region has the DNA TGTGCCTGGAGTGTACGTAACGGGGAGCTGTTTTTT. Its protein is CAWSVRNGELFF. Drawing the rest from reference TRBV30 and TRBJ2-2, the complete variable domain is SQTIHQWPATLVQPVGSPLSLECTVEGTSNPNLYWYRQAAGRGLQLLFYSVGIGQISSEVPQNLSASRPQDRQFILSSKKLLLSDSGFYLCAWSVRNGELFFGEGSRLTVL.

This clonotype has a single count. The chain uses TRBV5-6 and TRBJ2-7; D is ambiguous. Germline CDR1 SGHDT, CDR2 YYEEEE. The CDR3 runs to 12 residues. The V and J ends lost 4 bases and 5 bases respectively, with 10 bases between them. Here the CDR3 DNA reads TGTGCCAGCAGCCTAACAAGGAACGAGCAGTACTTC. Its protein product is CASSLTRNEQYF.

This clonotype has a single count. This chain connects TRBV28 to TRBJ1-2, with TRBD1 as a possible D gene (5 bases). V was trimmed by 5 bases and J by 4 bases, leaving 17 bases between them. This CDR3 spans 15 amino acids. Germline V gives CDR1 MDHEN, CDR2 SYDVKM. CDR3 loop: CASSLPGTEFYGYTF. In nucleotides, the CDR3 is TGTGCCAGCAGTCTCCCCGGGACTGAATTCTATGGCTACACCTTC.

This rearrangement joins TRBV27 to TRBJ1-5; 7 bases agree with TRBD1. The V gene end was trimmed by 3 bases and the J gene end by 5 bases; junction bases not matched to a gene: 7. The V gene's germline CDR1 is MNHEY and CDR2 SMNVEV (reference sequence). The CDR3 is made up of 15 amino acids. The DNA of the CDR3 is TGTGCCAGCAGTTTGGGGACAGCTGATTATCAGCCCCAGCATTTT. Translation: CASSLGTADYQPQHF.

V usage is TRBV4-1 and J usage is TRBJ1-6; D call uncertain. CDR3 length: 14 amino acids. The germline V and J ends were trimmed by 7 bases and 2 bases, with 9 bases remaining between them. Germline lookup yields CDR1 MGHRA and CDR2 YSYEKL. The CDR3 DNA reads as TGCGCCAGCACACTCGTGCCCTATAATTCACCCCTCCACTTT. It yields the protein CASTLVPYNSPLHF.

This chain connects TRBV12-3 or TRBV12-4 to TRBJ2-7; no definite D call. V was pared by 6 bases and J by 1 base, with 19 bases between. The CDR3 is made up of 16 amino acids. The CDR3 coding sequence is TGTGCCAGCAGCCTTCCGGAAGACGGCTCGTCCTACGAGCAGTACTTC. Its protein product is CASSLPEDGSSYEQYF.

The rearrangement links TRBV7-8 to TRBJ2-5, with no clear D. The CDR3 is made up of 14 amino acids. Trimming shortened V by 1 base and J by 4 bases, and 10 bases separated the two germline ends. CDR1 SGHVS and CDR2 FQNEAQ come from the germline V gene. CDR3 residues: CASSLEPVGETQYF. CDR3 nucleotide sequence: TGTGCCAGCAGCTTAGAACCGGTGGGAGAGACCCAGTACTTC.

CDR3 in amino acids: CASSPMTGLNTGELFF. The CDR3, as DNA: TGCGCCAGCAGTCCAATGACAGGGCTGAACACCGGGGAGCTGTTTTTT. The chain links TRBV10-2 to TRBJ2-2, with 7 bases that match TRBD1. Trimming cost V 5 bases and J 1 base; bases outside gene matches: 7. This CDR3 has 16 residues. Germline V lookup: CDR1 WSHSY, CDR2 SAAADI.

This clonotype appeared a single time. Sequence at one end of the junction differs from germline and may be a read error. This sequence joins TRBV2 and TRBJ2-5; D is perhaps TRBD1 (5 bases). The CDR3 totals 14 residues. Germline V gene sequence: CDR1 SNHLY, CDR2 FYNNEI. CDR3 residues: CANSGFDSLETQYF. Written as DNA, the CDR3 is TGTGCCAACAGTGGATTTGACAGCCTAGAGACCCAGTACTTC.

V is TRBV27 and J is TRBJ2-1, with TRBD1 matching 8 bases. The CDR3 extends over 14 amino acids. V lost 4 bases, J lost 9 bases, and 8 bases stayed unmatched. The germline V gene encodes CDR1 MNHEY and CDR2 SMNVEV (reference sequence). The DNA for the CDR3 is TGTGCCAGCAGTTCTGGAACAGGGGGAAGTGAGCAGTTCTTC. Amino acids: CASSSGTGGSEQFF.

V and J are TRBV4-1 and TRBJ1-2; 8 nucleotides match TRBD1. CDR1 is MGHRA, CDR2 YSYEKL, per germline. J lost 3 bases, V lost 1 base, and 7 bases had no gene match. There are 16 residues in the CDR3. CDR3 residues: CASSQGATGDHYGYTF. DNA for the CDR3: TGCGCCAGCAGCCAAGGAGCGACAGGGGACCACTATGGCTACACCTTC.

The CDR3 loop reads CASSYSLAGVTGELFF. The CDR3 DNA reads TGTGCCAGCAGTTACTCTCTAGCGGGAGTTACCGGGGAGCTGTTTTTT. The genes are TRBV6-5 and TRBJ2-2; 10 bases match TRBD2. V lost 0 bases, J lost 5 bases, and 3 bases stayed unmatched. This CDR3 contains 16 residues. The V gene's germline CDR1 is MNHEY and CDR2 SVGAGI.

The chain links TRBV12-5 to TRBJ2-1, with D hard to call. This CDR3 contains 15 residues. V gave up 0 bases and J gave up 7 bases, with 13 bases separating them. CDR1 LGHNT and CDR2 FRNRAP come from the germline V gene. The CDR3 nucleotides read TGTGCTAGTGGTTTGGTACTCGGGCAGTTAAATGAGCAGTTCTTC. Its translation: CASGLVLGQLNEQFF. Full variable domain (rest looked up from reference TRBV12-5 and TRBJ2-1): DARVTQTPRHKVTEMGQEVTMRCQPILGHNTVFWYRQTMMQGLELLAYFRNRAPLDDSGMPKDRFSAEMPDATLATLKIQPSEPRDSAVYFCASGLVLGQLNEQFFGPGTRLTVL.

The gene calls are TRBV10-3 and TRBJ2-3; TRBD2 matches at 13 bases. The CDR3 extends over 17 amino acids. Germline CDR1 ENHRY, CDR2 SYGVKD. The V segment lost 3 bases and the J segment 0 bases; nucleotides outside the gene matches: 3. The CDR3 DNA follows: TGTGCCATCAGTGATGGGACTAGCGGGACTAGCACAGATACGCAGTATTTT. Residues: CAISDGTSGTSTDTQYF.

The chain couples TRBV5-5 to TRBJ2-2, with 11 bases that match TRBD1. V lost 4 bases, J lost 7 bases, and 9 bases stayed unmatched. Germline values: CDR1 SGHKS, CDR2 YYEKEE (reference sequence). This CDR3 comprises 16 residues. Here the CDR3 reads CASSAGDRGSSGELFF. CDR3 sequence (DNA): TGTGCCAGCAGCGCCGGGGACAGGGGGTCGAGCGGGGAGCTGTTTTTT. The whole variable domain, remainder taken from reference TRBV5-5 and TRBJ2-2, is DAGVTQSPTHLIKTRGQQVTLRCSPISGHKSVSWYQQVLGQGPQFIFQYYEKEERGRGNFPDRFSARQFPNYSSELNVNALLLGDSALYLCASSAGDRGSSGELFFGEGSRLTVL.

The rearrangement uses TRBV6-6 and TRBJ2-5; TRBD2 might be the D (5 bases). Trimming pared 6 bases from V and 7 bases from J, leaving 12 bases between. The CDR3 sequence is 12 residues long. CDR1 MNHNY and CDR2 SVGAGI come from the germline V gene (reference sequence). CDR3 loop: CASSRLEGTQYF. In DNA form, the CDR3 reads TGTGCCAGCAGCCGTCTTGAGGGGACCCAGTACTTC.